Presented here are 21 T cell receptor beta chains from one specimen sequenced in a study of cytomegalovirus exposure and HLA in healthy donors. A multiplex PCR was run with 60 Vbeta primers and 13 Jbeta primers. The method was immunoSEQ multiplex PCR; TCRdb's version includes in-frame clones alone and lacks a portion of them. The table shows about 120,000 clones, with approximately 80% occurring only once. Sequencing used PBMCs. These receptors were obtained from a woman aged 18-30 years in good health and CMV-seronegative.

The chain recombines TRBV6-5 with TRBJ2-2; TRBD2 is a possible D gene (6 bases). The CDR3 loop spans 14 amino acids. Trimming left V 8 bases short and J 4 bases short, with 14 bases between. Per germline, CDR1 MNHEY and CDR2 SVGAGI. The CDR3 region has the DNA TGTGCCAGCGACGATACAGCGGGCACCGGGGAGCTGTTTTTT. Its translation is CASDDTAGTGELFF.

J is TRBJ1-1 and V is TRBV20-1, with D hard to call. Germline V lookup: CDR1 DFQATT, CDR2 SNEGSKA (reference sequence). The CDR3 loop spans 11 amino acids. CDR3 residues: CRVLLYTEAFF. The DNA for the CDR3 is TGCAGAGTATTACTGTACACTGAAGCTTTCTTT.

The V gene is TRBV5-1, the J gene TRBJ2-7; 12 bases match TRBD2. This CDR3 region has 15 residues. Germline CDR1 and CDR2: SGHRS and YFSETQ. V lost 4 bases, J lost 3 bases, and 5 bases stayed unmatched. The CDR3 DNA reads TGCGCCAGCAGCCGTCCTAGCGGGAGGGACTACGAGCAGTACTTC. It yields the protein CASSRPSGRDYEQYF.

In regard to this clone: The sample contains more than one DNA sequence encoding this CDR3. V gene TRBV7-8 combines with J gene TRBJ1-5; D gene unclear. Germline V CDR1 and CDR2: SGHVS, FQNEAQ. The CDR3 runs 15 residues. V lost 2 bases and J 5 bases, leaving 13 bases between the germline ends. CDR3 DNA sequence: TGTGCCAGCAGCTTAAGGTGGCGGAGAGATCAGCCCCAGCATTTT. Encoded protein: CASSLRWRRDQPQHF.

This clone appeared a few times. The J gene is TRBJ2-1, the V gene TRBV18; no clear D. This CDR3 is 17 amino acids long. Germline V CDR1 and CDR2: KGHSH, LQKENI. Trimming shortened V by 3 bases and J by 0 bases, and 15 bases separated the two germline ends. CDR3 sequence reads: CASSPTLARSSYNEQFF. In DNA form, the CDR3 reads TGTGCCAGCTCACCGACCTTGGCGAGGAGCTCCTACAATGAGCAGTTCTTC.

V is TRBV6-5 and J is TRBJ2-1; 8 bases match TRBD2. CDR1 and CDR2 (germline): MNHEY, SVGAGI. J gave up 2 bases and V 5 bases, and 5 bases lay outside the gene matches. The CDR3 consists of 15 residues. DNA of the CDR3: TGTGCCAGCAGTCGACTAGCGCACACCTACAATGAGCAGTTCTTC. Translating gives CASSRLAHTYNEQFF.

This chain joins TRBV7-9 and TRBJ2-7; 8 nucleotides match TRBD2. This CDR3 is built from 13 residues. V shed 7 bases, J shed 4 bases, and the junction held 6 bases outside the gene matches. CDR1 and CDR2 from the germline V gene are SEHNR and FQNEAQ (reference sequence). CDR3 amino acids: CASTPGLVYEQYF. The DNA for the CDR3 is TGTGCCAGCACCCCGGGACTAGTGTACGAGCAGTACTTC.

V and J are TRBV10-1 and TRBJ2-7; 9 nucleotides align to TRBD1. Germline-derived CDR1 and CDR2 are WNHNN and SYGVQD (reference sequence). This CDR3 is 15 amino acids long. V gave up 0 bases and J gave up 3 bases; unmatched junction bases: 3. The CDR3 DNA follows: TGCGCCAGCAGTGAGTCGGGGACAGGGTACTACGAGCAGTACTTC. Its translation is CASSESGTGYYEQYF.

This clone occurred a few times. The chain carries TRBV9 and TRBJ1-2, with D possibly TRBD1 on 5 matching bases. The V gene's germline CDR1 is SGDLS and CDR2 YYNGEE. This CDR3 has 13 residues. V lost 3 bases, J lost 2 bases, and 8 bases lay in between. CDR3 in amino acids: CASSAQGNYGYTF. In nucleotides, the CDR3 is TGTGCCAGCAGCGCCCAGGGAAACTATGGCTACACCTTC. Filled out from reference TRBV9 and TRBJ1-2, the complete variable domain reads DSGVTQTPKHLITATGQRVTLRCSPRSGDLSVYWYQQSLDQGLQFLIQYYNGEERAKGNILERFSAQQFPDLHSELNLSSLELGDSALYFCASSAQGNYGYTFGSGTRLTVV.

Regarding this clone: Other DNA sequences in this sample translate to the same CDR3. The chain uses TRBV7-2 and TRBJ1-1; 9 bases line up with TRBD1. Trimming cost V 3 bases and J 5 bases; bases outside gene matches: 1. The germline CDR1 and CDR2 sequences are SGHTA and FQGNSA. This CDR3 has 13 amino acids. Written as DNA, the CDR3 is TGTGCCAGCAGCTTGACAGGGGGTACTGAAGCTTTCTTT. It encodes CASSLTGGTEAFF.

The chain combines TRBV19 with TRBJ2-1, with D perhaps matching TRBD2 (7 bases). This CDR3 contains 16 residues. Between the trimmed V and J ends, which lost 7 bases and 7 bases, there was a span of 23 bases. From germline, CDR1 is LNHDA and CDR2 SQIVND (reference sequence). In DNA, the CDR3 is TGTGCCAGTACCCCAGGGAGGGGGGGCATGGAGAATGAGCAGTTCTTC. It is translated as CASTPGRGGMENEQFF.

V usage is TRBV7-9 and J usage is TRBJ2-5; no clear D gene. The CDR3 contains 11 residues. V was shortened by 8 bases and J by 4 bases, with 8 bases between the two germline ends. Germline CDR1 reads SEHNR; CDR2 reads FQNEAQ (reference sequence). The CDR3 loop reads CASCAGETQYF. CDR3 nucleotide sequence: TGTGCCAGCTGTGCAGGAGAGACCCAGTACTTC.

CDR3 loop: CASSPQLQVEAFF. CDR3 DNA sequence: TGTGCCAGCAGCCCCCAGCTGCAGGTTGAAGCTTTCTTT. The rearrangement links TRBV7-8 to TRBJ1-1, with no clear D. The V gene's germline CDR1 is SGHVS and CDR2 FQNEAQ. The CDR3 totals 13 residues. V was trimmed by 5 bases and J by 7 bases, leaving 14 bases between them.

The J gene is TRBJ2-7, the V gene TRBV5-4; 8 bases are shared with TRBD1. V gave up 4 bases and J gave up 0 bases; unmatched junction bases: 9. Germline V CDR1 and CDR2: SGHNT, YYREEE (reference sequence). The CDR3 is 16 residues long. CDR3: CASSGTGTGLSYEQYF. CDR3 coding DNA: TGTGCCAGCAGCGGGACCGGGACAGGTCTCTCCTACGAGCAGTACTTC.

V gene TRBV6-5 combines with J gene TRBJ1-5; D is perhaps TRBD1 (6 bases). The V end lost 6 bases, the J end lost 8 bases, and 17 bases lay between the germline ends. The CDR3 has 14 amino acids. Germline V CDR1 and CDR2: MNHEY, SVGAGI. For the CDR3, the DNA is TGTGCCAGCAGCCGTGATCGAGGGGGGGAGCCCCAGCATTTT. It is translated as CASSRDRGGEPQHF.

This sequence joins TRBV15 and TRBJ2-7; TRBD1 matches 8 bases. The CDR3 spans 16 residues. Per the germline V gene, CDR1 is LNHNV and CDR2 is YYDKDF (reference sequence). The trim removed 5 bases at V and 5 bases at J, leaving 14 bases unmatched. The CDR3 bases are TGTGCCACCAGCGGGGTGAGAGGGACAGGTTTTGACGAGCAGTACTTC. As protein: CATSGVRGTGFDEQYF. The full variable domain, with the rest looked up from reference TRBV15 and TRBJ2-7, is DAMVIQNPRYQVTQFGKPVTLSCSQTLNHNVMYWYQQKSSQAPKLLFHYYDKDFNNEADTPDNFQSRRPNTSFCFLDIRSPGLGDTAMYLCATSGVRGTGFDEQYFGPGTRLTVT.

The chain uses TRBV9 and TRBJ2-2; D gene unclear. The length of the CDR3 is 16 residues. V was pared by 0 bases and J by 4 bases, with 13 bases between. Germline-derived CDR1 and CDR2 are SGDLS and YYNGEE. In DNA form, the CDR3 reads TGTGCCAGCAGCGTAGACCCCCGCCGCGGCACCGGGGAGCTGTTTTTT. It translates to CASSVDPRRGTGELFF.

This clone was counted a single time. V and J are TRBV25-1 and TRBJ1-2, with D possibly matching TRBD1 (6 bases). The germline V gene has CDR1 MGHDK and CDR2 SYGVNS. V was pared by 5 bases and J by 5 bases, with 12 bases between. The CDR3 has 13 residues. The CDR3 loop reads CASSTGQLYGYTF. CDR3 DNA sequence: TGTGCCAGCAGTACCGGACAGCTGTATGGCTACACCTTC.

The J gene is TRBJ1-1, the V gene TRBV11-2, with a tentative D call TRBD1 (5 bases). With 3 bases removed from V and 4 bases from J, the gap between germline ends came to 12 bases. The CDR3 contains 14 residues. Germline V lookup: CDR1 SGHAT, CDR2 FQNNGV. The CDR3 spells CASSFDGGGTEAFF. The CDR3 DNA reads TGTGCCAGCAGCTTCGATGGGGGGGGCACTGAAGCTTTCTTT.

This clone was observed a single time. This chain connects TRBV7-2 to TRBJ2-2; D uncertain. The CDR3 runs 14 residues. In germline, CDR1 is SGHTA, CDR2 FQGNSA. Trimming took off 1 base at V and 3 bases at J, with 6 bases between the two ends. Here the CDR3 DNA reads TGTGCCAGCAGCTTAGTCCGGGACACCGGGGAGCTGTTTTTT. It is translated as CASSLVRDTGELFF.

The rearrangement joins TRBV5-1 to TRBJ2-5; D is perhaps TRBD2 (7 bases). Germline CDR1 and CDR2: SGHRS and YFSETQ. The CDR3 is 13 amino acids. V gave up 3 bases and J gave up 7 bases, with 13 bases separating them. CDR3 loop: CASSWGPGGTQYF. The CDR3 nucleotides read TGCGCCAGCAGCTGGGGGCCGGGGGGGACCCAGTACTTC.